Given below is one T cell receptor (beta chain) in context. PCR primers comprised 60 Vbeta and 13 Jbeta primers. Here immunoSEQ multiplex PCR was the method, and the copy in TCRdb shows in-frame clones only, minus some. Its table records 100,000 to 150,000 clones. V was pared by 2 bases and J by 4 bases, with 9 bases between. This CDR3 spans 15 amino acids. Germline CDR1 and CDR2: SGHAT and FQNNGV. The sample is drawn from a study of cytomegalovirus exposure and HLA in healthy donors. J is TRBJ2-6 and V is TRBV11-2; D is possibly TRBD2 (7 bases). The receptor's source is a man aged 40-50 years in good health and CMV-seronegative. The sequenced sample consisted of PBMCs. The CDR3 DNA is TGTGCCAGCAGCTTACGGGGGGCAGGGGCCAACGTCCTGACTTTC. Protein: CASSLRGAGANVLTF. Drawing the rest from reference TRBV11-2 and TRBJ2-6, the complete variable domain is EAGVAQSPRYKIIEKRQSVAFWCNPISGHATLYWYQQILGQGPKLLIQFQNNGVVDDSQLPKDRFSAERLKGVDSTLKIQPAKLEDSAVYLCASSLRGAGANVLTFGAGSRLTVL.